These 12 T cell receptor beta chains share one sample of origin, sequenced in a study of cytomegalovirus exposure and HLA in healthy donors. Amplification used 60 Vbeta primers and 13 Jbeta primers. The method was immunoSEQ multiplex PCR; TCRdb's version includes in-frame clones alone and lacks a portion of them. This sample has 100,000 to 150,000 clones, with less than 85% found just once. The specimen sequenced was PBMCs. The receptors were gathered from a female donor in good health and CMV-seronegative.

This chain joins TRBV15 and TRBJ1-2, with 9 bases matching TRBD1. After removal of 1 base from V and 5 bases from J, the junction contained 5 bases not matched to a gene. The CDR3 sequence is 15 residues long. CDR1 and CDR2 from the germline V gene are LNHNV and YYDKDF (reference sequence). This CDR3 reads CATSRGQGEFYGYTF. In DNA, the CDR3 is TGTGCCACCAGCAGAGGACAGGGGGAGTTTTATGGCTACACCTTC.

This chain links TRBV30 with TRBJ1-6; 7 bases fit TRBD1. This CDR3 comprises 14 residues. The germline CDR1 and CDR2 sequences are GTSNPN and SVGIG (reference sequence). After removal of 1 base from V and 10 bases from J, the junction contained 7 bases not matched to a gene. This CDR3 is CAWSGAGGSSPLHF. The CDR3 nucleotides are TGTGCCTGGAGTGGTGCAGGGGGTTCCTCACCCCTCCACTTT.

This clone occurred a few times. The chain employs TRBV10-3 and TRBJ1-1, with D hard to call. The CDR3 runs 13 residues. V was clipped by 6 bases and J by 2 bases, with 10 bases between them. Germline loops: CDR1 ENHRY, CDR2 SYGVKD. The CDR3 protein is CAIRARENTEAFF. The DNA of the CDR3 is TGTGCCATCAGGGCCCGGGAAAACACTGAAGCTTTCTTT.

The chain has TRBV5-1 and TRBJ2-5; D gene uncertain. CDR3 size: 14 residues. The germline gives CDR1 SGHRS, CDR2 YFSETQ. V lost 4 bases and J lost 2, with 12 bases in between. In DNA form, the CDR3 reads TGCGCCAGCAGCGCGGCGCTGATTCAAGAGACCCAGTACTTC. Translating gives CASSAALIQETQYF. Complete variable domain (other parts from reference TRBV5-1 and TRBJ2-5): KAGVTQTPRYLIKTRGQQVTLSCSPISGHRSVSWYQQTPGQGLQFLFEYFSETQRNKGNFPGRFSGRQFSNSRSEMNVSTLELGDSALYLCASSAALIQETQYFGPGTRLLVL.

This clone was seen a handful of times. The junction differs from germline at one of its ends, possibly a read error. V and J are TRBV7-9 and TRBJ2-5; D is perhaps TRBD2 (5 bases). Germline-derived CDR1 and CDR2 are SEHNR and FQNEAQ (reference sequence). This CDR3 is built from 15 residues. This CDR3 is CSSSYHRLAGETQYF. In DNA, the CDR3 is TGTTCCAGCAGCTACCATCGGCTAGCCGGAGAGACCCAGTACTTC.

This chain connects TRBV12-5 to TRBJ2-7, with TRBD2 matching 7 bases. V shed 1 base, J shed 4 bases, and the junction held 1 base outside the gene matches. Germline CDR1 is LGHNT and CDR2 is FRNRAP. The CDR3 contains 13 residues. CDR3 DNA: TGTGCTAGTGGTTTGGGGACTAGTTACGAGCAGTACTTC. Its translation is CASGLGTSYEQYF.

J is TRBJ1-2 and V is TRBV30; 8 bases fit TRBD1. With V trimmed by 5 bases and J by 4 bases, 12 bases remained unmatched. Per the germline V gene, CDR1 is GTSNPN and CDR2 is SVGIG (reference sequence). The CDR3 spans 15 residues. The CDR3 region is CAWAPKQGAPYGYTF. CDR3 nucleotide sequence: TGTGCCTGGGCCCCAAAGCAGGGGGCGCCCTATGGCTACACCTTC.

The chain has TRBV6-5 and TRBJ2-7; 11 bases line up with TRBD1. Germline V lookup: CDR1 MNHEY, CDR2 SVGAGI. V gave up 7 bases and J gave up 6 bases; unmatched junction bases: 8. This CDR3 spans 14 amino acids. The CDR3 nucleotides read TGTGCCAGCAAGCAACCGGGACAGGGGGTCGAGCAGTACTTC. It codes for CASKQPGQGVEQYF.

Note on this clone: One junction end disagrees with the germline gene, perhaps due to a read error. The chain is built from TRBV5-1 and TRBJ2-3; D not certain. Germline V gives CDR1 SGHRS, CDR2 YFSETQ. The CDR3 consists of 13 residues. The CDR3 is CASSGLNTDMQYF. The CDR3 DNA reads as TGCGCCAGCAGCGGCCTCAACACAGATATGCAGTATTTT.

This clone has only a few counts. Other DNA sequences of this sample code for an identical CDR3. This chain connects TRBV18 to TRBJ1-5; a possible D gene is TRBD1 (5 bases). The V end lost 1 base, the J end lost 2 bases, and 6 bases lay between the germline ends. The CDR3 contains 14 residues. Per the germline V gene, CDR1 is KGHSH and CDR2 is LQKENI. CDR3 nucleotides: TGTGCCAGCTCACCACAAGGGGGCAATCAGCCCCAGCATTTT. Translating it yields CASSPQGGNQPQHF.

This clone was picked up one time. In DNA form, the CDR3 reads TGTGCCAGCAGTACAATACAGGGGGCTGGCTATGGCTACACCTTC. Protein product: CASSTIQGAGYGYTF. This chain links TRBV6-6 with TRBJ1-2, with 9 bases lining up with TRBD1. In germline, CDR1 is MNHNY, CDR2 SVGAGI (reference sequence). This CDR3 contains 15 residues. J gave up 4 bases and V 5 bases, and 8 bases lay outside the gene matches.

This rearrangement joins TRBV30 to TRBJ2-5; TRBD1 is a possible D gene (5 bases). The CDR3 is made up of 12 amino acids. V lost 5 bases, J lost 4 bases, and 11 bases lay in between. Germline lookup yields CDR1 GTSNPN and CDR2 SVGIG (reference sequence). The DNA for the CDR3 is TGTGCCTGGGCCAGGGTAGGAGAGACCCAGTACTTC. This gives the protein CAWARVGETQYF.